This is a list of T cell receptor beta chains from one sample in a study of CXCR3-negative and CXCR3-positive naive CD8 T cells. TCRdb re-called the 5' RACE reads; every CDR3 protein appears as one record, without DNA. The sample table sets out approximately 100,000 distinct CDR3 sequences. The material sequenced was naive CXCR3+ CD8+ T cells from blood. Every receptor here comes from a human donor in good health. Some clones in this sample may be carry-over from other donors' samples. CDR3s include the opening cysteine and the closing phenylalanine or tryptophan.

CDR3 length | J gene | V gene | CDR3 protein
14 | TRBJ2-1 | TRBV29-1 | CSVEGTVAYNEQFF
15 | TRBJ2-5 | TRBV14 | CASSQDWAGQETQYF
16 | TRBJ2-1 | TRBV7-3 | CASSRLPGQGEDEQFF
14 | TRBJ1-1 | TRBV6-5 | CASSYTGQITEAFF
15 | TRBJ2-7 | TRBV7-9 | CASSRSLDSSYEQYF
15 | TRBJ2-7 | TRBV5-1 | CASSWISGGDAEQYF
18 | TRBJ2-1 | TRBV7-9 | CASSLGLSDTGPYNEQFF
14 | TRBJ1-1 | TRBV13 | CASSLDQGNTEAFF
15 | TRBJ1-2 | TRBV7-2 | CASNDRDKPDYGYTF
14 | TRBJ2-7 | TRBV7-9 | CASSLWTGGGEQYF
13 | TRBJ2-3 | TRBV14 | CASSRTSTDTQYF
15 | TRBJ2-1 | TRBV9 | CASSVGGGPNNEQFF
15 | TRBJ2-2 | TRBV29-1 | CSAGGGQTNTGELFF
16 | TRBJ2-1 | TRBV12-3/TRBV12-4 | CASSSQLAGGRGEQFF
13 | TRBJ2-1 | TRBV7-9 | CASSSPGYNEQFF
12 | TRBJ1-1 | TRBV29-1 | CSVGSRDTEAFF
14 | TRBJ2-1 | TRBV6-2/TRBV6-3 | CASSYSPGGYEQFF
13 | TRBJ2-7 | TRBV29-1 | CSVTGTGRYEQYF
12 | TRBJ2-7 | TRBV7-9 | CASSPASYEQYF
15 | TRBJ1-5 | TRBV12-3/TRBV12-4 | CASRHRGLSNQPQHF
13 | TRBJ1-4 | TRBV14 | CASSPGFGLGLFF
15 | TRBJ2-2 | TRBV29-1 | CSYRGPVPNTGELFF
14 | TRBJ2-7 | TRBV12-3/TRBV12-4 | CASSLWTGAHEQYF
16 | TRBJ2-2 | TRBV30 | CAWEVIPGQGYGELFF
15 | TRBJ2-3 | TRBV2 | CASSDPTSVTDTQYF
13 | TRBJ1-1 | TRBV11-2 | CASSFPGSTEAFF
14 | TRBJ1-1 | TRBV6-5 | CASSYRTENTEAFF